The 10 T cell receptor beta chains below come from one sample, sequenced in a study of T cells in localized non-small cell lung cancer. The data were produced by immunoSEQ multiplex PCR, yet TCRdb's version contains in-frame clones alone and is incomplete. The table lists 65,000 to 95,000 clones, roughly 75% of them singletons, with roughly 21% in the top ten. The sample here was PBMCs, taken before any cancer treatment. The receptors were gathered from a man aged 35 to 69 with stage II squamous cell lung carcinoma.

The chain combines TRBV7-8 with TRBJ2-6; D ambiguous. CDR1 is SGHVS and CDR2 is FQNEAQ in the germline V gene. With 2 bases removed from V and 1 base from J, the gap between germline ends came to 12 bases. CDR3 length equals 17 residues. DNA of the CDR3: TGTGCCAGCAGCTTAAGGTCGGACGTTTCTGGGGCCAACGTCCTGACTTTC. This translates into CASSLRSDVSGANVLTF.

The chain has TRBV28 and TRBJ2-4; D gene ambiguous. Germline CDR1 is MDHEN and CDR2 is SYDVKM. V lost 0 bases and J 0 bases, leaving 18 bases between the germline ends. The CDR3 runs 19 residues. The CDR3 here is CASSLWTTGPGLAKNIQYF. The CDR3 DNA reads TGTGCCAGCAGTTTATGGACCACGGGCCCCGGGTTAGCCAAAAACATTCAGTACTTC.

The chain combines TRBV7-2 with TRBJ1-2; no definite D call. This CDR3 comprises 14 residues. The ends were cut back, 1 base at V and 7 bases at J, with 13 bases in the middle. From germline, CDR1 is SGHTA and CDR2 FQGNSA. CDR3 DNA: TGTGCCAGCAGCTTAGGCGGGTCCGGTTCTGGCTACACCTTC. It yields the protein CASSLGGSGSGYTF. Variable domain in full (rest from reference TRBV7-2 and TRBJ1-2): GAGVSQSPSNKVTEKGKDVELRCDPISGHTALYWYRQSLGQGLEFLIYFQGNSAPDKSGLPSDRFSAERTGGSVSTLTIQRTQQEDSAVYLCASSLGGSGSGYTFGSGTRLTVV.

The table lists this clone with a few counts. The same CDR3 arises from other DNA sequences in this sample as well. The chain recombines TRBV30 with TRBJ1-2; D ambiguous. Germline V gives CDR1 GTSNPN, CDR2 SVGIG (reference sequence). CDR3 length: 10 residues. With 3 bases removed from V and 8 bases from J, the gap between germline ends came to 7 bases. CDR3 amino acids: CAWRKGGYTF. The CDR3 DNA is TGTGCCTGGAGAAAGGGAGGCTACACCTTC. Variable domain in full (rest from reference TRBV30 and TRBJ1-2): SQTIHQWPATLVQPVGSPLSLECTVEGTSNPNLYWYRQAAGRGLQLLFYSVGIGQISSEVPQNLSASRPQDRQFILSSKKLLLSDSGFYLCAWRKGGYTFGSGTRLTVV.

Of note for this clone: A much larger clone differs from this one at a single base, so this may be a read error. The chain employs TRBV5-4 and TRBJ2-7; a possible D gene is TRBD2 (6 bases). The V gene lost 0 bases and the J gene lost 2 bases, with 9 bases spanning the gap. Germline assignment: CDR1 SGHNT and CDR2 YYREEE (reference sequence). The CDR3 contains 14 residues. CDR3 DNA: TGTGCCAGCAGCTTGGGCGGGGCCGCCTACGAGCAGTACTTC. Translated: CASSLGGAAYEQYF.

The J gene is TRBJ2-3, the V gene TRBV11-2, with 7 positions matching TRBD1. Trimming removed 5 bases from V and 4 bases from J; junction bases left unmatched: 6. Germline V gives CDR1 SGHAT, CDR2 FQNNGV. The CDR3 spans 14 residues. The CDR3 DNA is TGTGCCAGCAGCATCGGGACAGTCGCAGATACGCAGTATTTT. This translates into CASSIGTVADTQYF. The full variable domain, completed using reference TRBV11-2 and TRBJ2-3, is EAGVAQSPRYKIIEKRQSVAFWCNPISGHATLYWYQQILGQGPKLLIQFQNNGVVDDSQLPKDRFSAERLKGVDSTLKIQPAKLEDSAVYLCASSIGTVADTQYFGPGTRLTVL.

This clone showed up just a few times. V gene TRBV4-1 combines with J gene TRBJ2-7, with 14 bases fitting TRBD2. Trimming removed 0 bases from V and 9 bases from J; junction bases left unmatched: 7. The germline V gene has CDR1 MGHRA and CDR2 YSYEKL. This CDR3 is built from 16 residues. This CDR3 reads CASSQEGTSGSLAQYF. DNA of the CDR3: TGCGCCAGCAGCCAAGAGGGGACTAGCGGGAGCTTGGCGCAGTACTTC.

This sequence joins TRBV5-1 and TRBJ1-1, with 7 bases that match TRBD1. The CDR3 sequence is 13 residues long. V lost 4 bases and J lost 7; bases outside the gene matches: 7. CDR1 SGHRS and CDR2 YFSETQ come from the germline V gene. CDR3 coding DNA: TGCGCCAGCAGCCGCTCCTGGGACAGTGAAGCTTTCTTT. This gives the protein CASSRSWDSEAFF.

The CDR3 loop reads CASSEVPGTTNTGELFF. DNA of the CDR3: TGTGCCAGCAGTGAAGTGCCCGGGACTACGAACACCGGGGAGCTGTTTTTT. This chain uses TRBV6-1 with TRBJ2-2, with 7 bases lining up with TRBD2. V gave up 1 base and J gave up 0 bases; unmatched junction bases: 5. Germline V gives CDR1 MNHNS, CDR2 SASEGT. CDR3 size: 17 residues.

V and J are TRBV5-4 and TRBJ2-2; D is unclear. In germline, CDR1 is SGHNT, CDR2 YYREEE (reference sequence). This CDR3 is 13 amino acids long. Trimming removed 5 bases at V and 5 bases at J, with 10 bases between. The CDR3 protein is CASSLIKTGELFF. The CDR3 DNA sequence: TGTGCCAGCAGTCTCATCAAGACCGGGGAGCTGTTTTTT.